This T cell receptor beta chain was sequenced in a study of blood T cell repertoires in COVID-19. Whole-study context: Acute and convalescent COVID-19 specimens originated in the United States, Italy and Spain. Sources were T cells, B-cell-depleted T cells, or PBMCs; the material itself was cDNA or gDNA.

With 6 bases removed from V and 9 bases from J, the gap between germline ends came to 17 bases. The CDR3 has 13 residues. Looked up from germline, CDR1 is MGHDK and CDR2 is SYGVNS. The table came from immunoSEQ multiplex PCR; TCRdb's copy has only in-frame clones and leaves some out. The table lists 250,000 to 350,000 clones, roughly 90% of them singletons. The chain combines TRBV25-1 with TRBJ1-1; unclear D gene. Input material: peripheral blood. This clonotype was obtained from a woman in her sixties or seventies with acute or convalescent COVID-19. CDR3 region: CASRVDGVVKAFF. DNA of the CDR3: TGTGCCAGCAGAGTAGACGGAGTAGTGAAAGCTTTCTTT.